These 17 T cell receptor beta chains share one sample of origin, sequenced in a study of cytomegalovirus exposure and HLA in healthy donors. The primer mix had 60 Vbeta and 13 Jbeta primers. Measured with immunoSEQ multiplex PCR; TCRdb has only the in-frame clones, and not every one. The sample has around 170,000 clones; 65% to 85% are singletons. The sequencing input was PBMCs. The receptor source for this set is a woman aged 18-35 years in good health and CMV-seronegative.

The genes are TRBV19 and TRBJ1-6, with D possibly being TRBD1 (5 bases). CDR3 size: 14 residues. The ends were cut back, 6 bases at V and 7 bases at J, with 13 bases in the middle. Germline CDR1 reads LNHDA; CDR2 reads SQIVND (reference sequence). CDR3 sequence: CASSSSGRNSPLHF. The CDR3 DNA reads TGTGCCAGTAGCTCGTCAGGGCGCAATTCACCCCTCCACTTT.

The chain links TRBV10-1 to TRBJ1-3; no clear D gene. The CDR3 consists of 14 residues. Germline loops: CDR1 WNHNN, CDR2 SYGVQD (reference sequence). The ends were cut back, 6 bases at V and 1 base at J, with 10 bases in the middle. CDR3 sequence: CASSQGVSGNTIYF. In nucleotides, the CDR3 is TGCGCCAGCAGCCAAGGAGTTTCTGGAAACACCATATATTTT.

The CDR3 bases are TGTGCCAGCAGTGAAGCGCTCGGAGGGAGGAATCAGCCCCAGCATTTT. It encodes CASSEALGGRNQPQHF. The chain combines TRBV6-1 with TRBJ1-5; D uncertain. The germline V and J ends were trimmed by 0 bases and 4 bases, with 13 bases remaining between them. This CDR3 is built from 16 residues. From germline, CDR1 is MNHNS and CDR2 SASEGT.

The chain recombines TRBV11-2 with TRBJ2-2; TRBD1 matches 11 bases. The junction had 4 bases not matched to a gene; V was cut back by 7 bases and J by 6 bases. There are 14 residues in the CDR3. The germline gives CDR1 SGHAT, CDR2 FQNNGV. CDR3 protein: CASIRDRGAGELFF. CDR3 DNA: TGTGCCAGCATCAGGGACAGGGGGGCCGGGGAGCTGTTTTTT.

This chain links TRBV7-8 with TRBJ1-5; D gene uncertain. The CDR3 totals 16 residues. Looked up from germline, CDR1 is SGHVS and CDR2 is FQNEAQ. Trimming removed 5 bases from V and 2 bases from J, with 16 bases in between. The CDR3 reads CASSPRPGLGNQPQHF. DNA for the CDR3: TGTGCCAGCAGCCCCCGGCCCGGGTTGGGCAATCAGCCCCAGCATTTT. The full variable domain, with the rest looked up from reference TRBV7-8 and TRBJ1-5, is GAGVSQSPRYKVAKRGQDVALRCDPISGHVSLFWYQQALGQGPEFLTYFQNEAQLDKSGLPSDRFFAERPEGSVSTLKIQRTQQEDSAVYLCASSPRPGLGNQPQHFGDGTRLSIL.

This clone was seen a handful of times. The chain uses TRBV21-1 and TRBJ2-1; the table gives TRBD2 as D, unverified against the DNA. TRBV21-1 is termed a pseudogene. This CDR3 has 15 residues. The CDR3 here is CASSKASGGAHEQFF. CDR3 in DNA: TGTGCCAGCAGCAAGGCCAGCGGGGGGGCCCATGAGCAGTTCTTC.

The chain employs TRBV6-1 and TRBJ1-2; 8 bases fit TRBD1. The germline V gene has CDR1 MNHNS and CDR2 SASEGT. The CDR3 contains 13 residues. V was clipped by 7 bases and J by 4 bases; unmatched bases: 5. CDR3 DNA sequence: TGTGCCAGCACCTTTGGACAGGGCTATGGCTACACCTTC. It specifies CASTFGQGYGYTF.

This clone was recorded once. The V gene is TRBV19, the J gene TRBJ1-5, with TRBD1 matching over 12 bases. The J segment lost 6 bases and the V segment lost 6 bases, leaving 9 bases of the junction unmatched. The CDR3 runs 16 residues. In germline, CDR1 is LNHDA, CDR2 SQIVND (reference sequence). The CDR3 here is CASRSLGTGGVQPQHF. Written as DNA, the CDR3 is TGTGCCAGTAGATCCCTCGGGACAGGGGGCGTTCAGCCCCAGCATTTT.

The V and J genes are TRBV7-9 and TRBJ2-1; a weak D match, TRBD1 (6 bases). The V gene's germline CDR1 is SEHNR and CDR2 FQNEAQ (reference sequence). V was pared by 5 bases and J by 0 bases, with 11 bases between. There are 15 residues in the CDR3. This CDR3 reads CASSPRDTSYNEQFF. In nucleotides, the CDR3 is TGTGCCAGCAGCCCCCGGGACACCTCCTACAATGAGCAGTTCTTC.

This clone appeared once. The genes are TRBV10-3 and TRBJ2-1, with TRBD2 matching over 12 bases. CDR1 is ENHRY and CDR2 is SYGVKD in the germline V gene. The CDR3 has 17 residues. V trimming: 10 bases; J trimming: 5 bases; junction bases outside the gene matches: 15. CDR3 sequence (DNA): TGTGCCACTACTAGCGGGGGGCCCTCTTCCGTAGACAATGAGCAGTTCTTC. As protein: CATTSGGPSSVDNEQFF.

The rearrangement links TRBV11-2 to TRBJ2-3, with TRBD2 matching over 8 bases. Germline lookup yields CDR1 SGHAT and CDR2 FQNNGV. V shed 5 bases and J 10 bases; nucleotides not matched to a gene: 11. This CDR3 is built from 14 residues. The CDR3 nucleotides are TGTGCCAGCAGCCCGGGACTAGGGGCCATGGCGCAGTATTTT. Protein: CASSPGLGAMAQYF.

This rearrangement joins TRBV11-3 to TRBJ1-1, with D possibly being TRBD1 (6 bases). This CDR3 region has 14 residues. Per the germline V gene, CDR1 is SGHNT and CDR2 is YENEEA. V lost 3 bases, J lost 2 bases, and 10 bases lay in between. For the CDR3, the DNA is TGTGCCAGCAGCTTTTCTGGGGGCAACACTGAAGCTTTCTTT. Translation: CASSFSGGNTEAFF.

The gene calls are TRBV6-5 and TRBJ1-6, with 10 bases matching TRBD1. Trimming removed 6 bases from V and 10 bases from J; junction bases left unmatched: 3. This CDR3 has 13 amino acids. Per germline, CDR1 MNHEY and CDR2 SVGAGI. CDR3 in DNA: TGTGCCAGCAGCCGGGACAGGGGCTCACCCCTCCACTTT. Encoded protein: CASSRDRGSPLHF.

The genes are TRBV20-1 and TRBJ2-1; no clear D. Trimming pared 4 bases from V and 8 bases from J, leaving 9 bases between. Germline V gives CDR1 DFQATT, CDR2 SNEGSKA (reference sequence). The CDR3 consists of 11 residues. The CDR3: CSAIPVDEQFF. DNA of the CDR3: TGCAGTGCTATACCTGTAGATGAGCAGTTCTTC.

In its sample, this clone was seen a few times. V is TRBV7-9 and J is TRBJ1-3; D is undetermined. The length of the CDR3 is 16 residues. Germline CDR1 reads SEHNR; CDR2 reads FQNEAQ (reference sequence). V shed 2 bases and J shed 0 bases, with 11 bases lying between them. The CDR3 reads CASSLSRGTSGNTIYF. The CDR3 coding sequence is TGTGCCAGCAGCTTATCTCGGGGTACCTCTGGAAACACCATATATTTT.

V and J are TRBV5-8 and TRBJ1-6, with 9 bases aligning to TRBD1. With 7 bases clipped from V and 9 bases from J, the junction kept 11 bases outside the gene matches. This CDR3 has 15 amino acids. Germline V lookup: CDR1 SGHTS, CDR2 YDEGEE. Here the CDR3 DNA reads TGTGCCAGCGCGCTTCCGGGGACAGGGTTTTCACCCCTCCACTTT. Amino acid sequence: CASALPGTGFSPLHF.

The CDR3 DNA reads TGTGCCAGCAGCCAAGCCGACAGGGTTGGTGAAGCTTTCTTT. This gives the protein CASSQADRVGEAFF. This chain joins TRBV13 and TRBJ1-1, with 7 bases matching TRBD1. The CDR3 is 14 amino acids. Unmatched junction bases numbered 10, after V lost 5 bases and J lost 7 bases. The germline V gene has CDR1 PRHDT and CDR2 FYEKMQ (reference sequence). Looking up the rest from reference TRBV13 and TRBJ1-1 gives the full variable domain: AAGVIQSPRHLIKEKRETATLKCYPIPRHDTVYWYQQGPGQDPQFLISFYEKMQSDKGSIPDRFSAQQFSDYHSELNMSSLELGDSALYFCASSQADRVGEAFFGQGTRLTVV.